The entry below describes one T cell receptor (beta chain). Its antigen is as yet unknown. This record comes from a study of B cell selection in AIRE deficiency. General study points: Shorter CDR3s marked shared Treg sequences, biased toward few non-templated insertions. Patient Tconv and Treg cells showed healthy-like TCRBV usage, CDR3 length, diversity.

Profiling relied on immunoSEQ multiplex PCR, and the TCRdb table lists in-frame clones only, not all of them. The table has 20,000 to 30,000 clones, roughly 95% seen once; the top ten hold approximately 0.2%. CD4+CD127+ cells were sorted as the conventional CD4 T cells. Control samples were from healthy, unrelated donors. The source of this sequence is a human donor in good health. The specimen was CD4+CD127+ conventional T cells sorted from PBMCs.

CDR3: CASSQDGQISYNSPLHF. The CDR3, as DNA: TGTGCCAGCAGCCAAGATGGTCAGATCTCCTATAATTCACCCCTCCACTTT. This chain connects TRBV4-2 to TRBJ1-6; D gene uncertain. The CDR3 totals 17 residues. Trimming left V 0 bases short and J 0 bases short, with 9 bases between. Germline assignment: CDR1 LGHNA and CDR2 YNFKEQ.